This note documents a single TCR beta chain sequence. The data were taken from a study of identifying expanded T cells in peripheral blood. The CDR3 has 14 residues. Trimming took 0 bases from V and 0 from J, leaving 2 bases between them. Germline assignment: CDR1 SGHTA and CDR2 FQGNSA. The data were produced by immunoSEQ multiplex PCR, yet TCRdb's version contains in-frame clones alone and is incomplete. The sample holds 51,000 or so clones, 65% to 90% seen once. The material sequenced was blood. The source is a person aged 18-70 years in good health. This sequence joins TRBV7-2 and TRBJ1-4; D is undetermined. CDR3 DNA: TGTGCCAGCAGCTTAGCACCAACTAATGAAAAACTGTTTTTT. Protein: CASSLAPTNEKLFF. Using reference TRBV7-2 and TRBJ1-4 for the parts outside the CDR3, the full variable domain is GAGVSQSPSNKVTEKGKDVELRCDPISGHTALYWYRQSLGQGLEFLIYFQGNSAPDKSGLPSDRFSAERTGGSVSTLTIQRTQQEDSAVYLCASSLAPTNEKLFFGSGTQLSVL.